This T cell receptor (beta chain) derives from a study of T-cell reconstitution after alpha-beta-depleted transplantation in children. Study-level findings and limits: For some patients, TCRbeta diversity was high at day 60 because of recipient T cells and thymic progenitors that survived. From newly produced T cells came most of the T-cell counts and diversity one year after transplant. Reported findings indicate that, about two months after transplant, alpha-beta T cells came from several hundred expanded clones, which were derived from non-depleted graft cells.

The CDR3 totals 13 residues. The V and J ends lost 7 bases and 0 bases respectively, with 10 bases between them. Unique molecular identifiers were used in preparing the TCRbeta library. TCRdb processed the PCR reads anew with MiXCR; each CDR3 protein has one entry. The repertoire holds 780,000 or so distinct CDR3 sequences, with roughly 15% as singletons. This clonotype has a handful of counts. Its antigen is as yet unknown. The sample consisted of PBMCs, mostly from graft donor cells, taken 360 days after TCRalphabeta/CD19-depleted stem cell transplant. This TCR was sampled from a male patient younger than 18 who had a stem cell transplant for acute lymphoblastic leukemia, so the T cells may come from the graft donor. The chain employs TRBV12-3 or TRBV12-4 and TRBJ2-7, with D perhaps matching TRBD1 (5 bases). The DNA of the CDR3 is TGTGCCAGCATCCCGGACAACTCCTACGAGCAGTACTTC. Amino acids: CASIPDNSYEQYF.